This TCR beta chain comes out of a study of blood T cell repertoires in COVID-19. Generated by immunoSEQ multiplex PCR, the TCRdb table keeps only in-frame clones and is missing some. This sample carries a few hundred thousand clones, 89% of them seen once, and the ten largest clones take 2.5% to 3.5%. The CDR3 extends over 16 amino acids. V trimming: 0 bases; J trimming: 3 bases; junction bases outside the gene matches: 5. Germline V CDR1 and CDR2: LNHNV, YYDKDF (reference sequence). The sample comprised PBMCs or T cells enriched from blood (not recorded which). The genes are TRBV15 and TRBJ2-7, with 10 bases matching TRBD1. This TCR was sampled from a woman in her forties or fifties who had been exposed to COVID-19. The CDR3, as DNA: TGTGCCACCAGCAGAGATCCGGGACAGGGGCACTACGAGCAGTACTTC. Its protein product is CATSRDPGQGHYEQYF. The variable domain in full, completed from reference TRBV15 and TRBJ2-7, reads DAMVIQNPRYQVTQFGKPVTLSCSQTLNHNVMYWYQQKSSQAPKLLFHYYDKDFNNEADTPDNFQSRRPNTSFCFLDIRSPGLGDTAMYLCATSRDPGQGHYEQYFGPGTRLTVT.